Below, one TCR beta chain is given with its context. This sample was taken from a study of blood T cell repertoires in COVID-19. Study in general: T cells, B-cell-depleted T cells, or PBMCs supplied cDNA or gDNA.

CDR3 size: 15 residues. Germline V gene sequence: CDR1 SGHVS, CDR2 FNYEAQ. Trimming pared 2 bases from V and 3 bases from J, leaving 13 bases between. In the study's own analysis: Estimates of nucleated cell counts were drawn from the amplification of reference gene primers. The repertoire was sequenced with immunoSEQ multiplex PCR; TCRdb's copy has only in-frame clones and lacks some. V, J and clone size are those of that table, while D and trimming were read from the DNA. The sample holds around 120,000 clones, 86% seen once. This chain joins TRBV7-6 and TRBJ2-5; D is perhaps TRBD2 (5 bases). The TCR originated in a man in his 70s who had recovered from COVID-19. Specimen: peripheral blood. This CDR3 reads CASSLNAGPKETQYF. The DNA of the CDR3 is TGTGCCAGCAGCTTAAATGCGGGCCCCAAAGAGACCCAGTACTTC.